These T cell receptor beta chains were read from a single sample in a study of human T cells and chemical hapten exposure. TCRdb reanalysed the RACE reads using MiXCR and keeps one entry per CDR3 protein. This table holds under 300,000 distinct CDR3 sequences, roughly 8% found once. Here the sequenced sample was whole blood, taken in connection with sensitization to the hapten diphenylcyclopropenone (DPC). The receptors here all came from a young man with alopecia areata. Some clones in this sample may be carry-over from other donors' samples. Both conserved end residues are part of each CDR3. A D gene is named only where the DNA matches it firmly. Only some rows state a clone size, as once, few, many or a class for expanded clones.

v_call	d_call	j_call	clone_size	cdr3_nt	cdr3_aa
TRBV29-1	NA	TRBJ2-7	few	TGCAGCGTTGAAGATCCAAGTTCCTACGAGCAGTACTTC	CSVEDPSSYEQYF
TRBV12-3/TRBV12-4	TRBD1	TRBJ2-3	many	TGTGCCAGCAGTGCCGGGACAGGACTTCGTACAGATACGCAGTATTTT	CASSAGTGLRTDTQYF
TRBV19	NA	TRBJ1-4	NA	TGTGCCAGTAGTATGGGACGGACCCTGGATGAAAAACTGTTTTTT	CASSMGRTLDEKLFF
TRBV20-1	NA	TRBJ2-1	few	TGCAGTGCTAGCCAGCGGACCTACAATGAGCAGTTCTTC	CSASQRTYNEQFF
TRBV28	TRBD1	TRBJ1-5	many	TGTGCCAGCAGTCCCCAGGGGGCCCGTGGCAATCAGCCCCAGCATTTT	CASSPQGARGNQPQHF
TRBV7-6	NA	TRBJ2-7	few	TGTGCCAGCAGCTTCAACCCAACCCTACAGGGAGAGAACGAGCAGTACTTC	CASSFNPTLQGENEQYF
TRBV6-6	NA	TRBJ2-7	NA	TGTGCCAGCAGTTACGGTGGAGAGTACGAGCAGTACTTC	CASSYGGEYEQYF
TRBV10-3	NA	TRBJ1-3	many	TGTGCCATCAGAGGTGGGGAATCTGGAAACACCATATATTTT	CAIRGGESGNTIYF
TRBV15	NA	TRBJ2-7	NA	TGTGCCACCAGCAGAGAGGCCACAGGGACCTACGAGCAGTACTTC	CATSREATGTYEQYF
TRBV24-1	NA	TRBJ2-1	NA	TGTGCCACCAGTGATCGGACTATAGCTGAACAGTTCTTC	CATSDRTIAEQFF
TRBV11-2	TRBD1	TRBJ2-1	NA	TGTGCCAGCAGCTTTACAGGGGGAGGCAATGAGCAGTTCTTC	CASSFTGGGNEQFF
TRBV7-9	NA	TRBJ1-2	NA	TGTGCCAGCAGCCCCACGGGGGCGAAAGGCTACACCTTC	CASSPTGAKGYTF
TRBV12-3/TRBV12-4	NA	TRBJ1-1	many	TGTGCCAGCAGTTTTACTCCACTGGGTTCAGGATCTTTCTTT	CASSFTPLGSGSFF
TRBV12-3/TRBV12-4	NA	TRBJ2-5	NA	TGTGCCAGCCAGACTCGAAACCAAGAGACCCAGTACTTC	CASQTRNQETQYF
TRBV20-1	NA	TRBJ1-6	NA	TGCAGTGCCCAGGGAGTCGGCGGGGGCTATAATTCACCCCTCCACTTT	CSAQGVGGGYNSPLHF
TRBV11-2	TRBD1	TRBJ1-6	NA	TGTGCCAGCAGCTTCACCGGGGGGACAGGGGTGAGACCCCTCCACTTT	CASSFTGGTGVRPLHF
TRBV7-2	NA	TRBJ1-6	few	TGTGCCAGCAGCTTAGGTCGGCGGCAGCCGAATAATTCACCCCTCCACTTT	CASSLGRRQPNNSPLHF
TRBV7-6	TRBD2	TRBJ2-1	NA	TGTGCCAGCAGCTTACGTAGCGGGGGGGCGGATGAGCAGTTCTTC	CASSLRSGGADEQFF
TRBV28	NA	TRBJ2-7	NA	TGTGCCAGCAGTTTACTATCCGACAGCTTCTCCTACGAGCAGTACTTC	CASSLLSDSFSYEQYF
TRBV27	TRBD1	TRBJ1-2	NA	TGTGCCAGCAGTTGGGCCGGACAGGGGGCCTCCTATGGCTACACCTTC	CASSWAGQGASYGYTF
TRBV4-2	NA	TRBJ2-3	NA	TGTGCCAGCAGCCACCCGACAGGGAGGGCAGATACGCAGTATTTT	CASSHPTGRADTQYF
TRBV20-1	NA	TRBJ1-2	many	TGCAGTGCTAGAGGGGCGGCAAACTATGGCTACACCTTC	CSARGAANYGYTF
TRBV10-3	NA	TRBJ1-2	few	TGTGCCATCAGTGTCCCAGGGAACTATGGCTACACCTTC	CAISVPGNYGYTF
TRBV10-3	NA	TRBJ2-7	NA	TGTGCCATCAGGAGTGGCACTGGGAGCTGGGAGCAGTACTTC	CAIRSGTGSWEQYF
TRBV6-5	TRBD1	TRBJ1-2	few	TGTGCCAGCAGTCCACAGGGGAAGTATGGCTACACCTTC	CASSPQGKYGYTF
TRBV6-2/TRBV6-3	NA	TRBJ1-5	few	TGTGCCAGCAGTTACGGGCAGGATAATCAGCCCCAGCATTTT	CASSYGQDNQPQHF
TRBV6-5	NA	TRBJ1-1	NA	TGTGCCAGCAGGATTAAAGGGGCATGGGGGACTGAAGCTTTCTTT	CASRIKGAWGTEAFF
TRBV20-1	TRBD2	TRBJ2-3	many	TGCAGTGCTGGATCAGCGGGGGGCCTTTATTGGGATACGCAGTATTTT	CSAGSAGGLYWDTQYF